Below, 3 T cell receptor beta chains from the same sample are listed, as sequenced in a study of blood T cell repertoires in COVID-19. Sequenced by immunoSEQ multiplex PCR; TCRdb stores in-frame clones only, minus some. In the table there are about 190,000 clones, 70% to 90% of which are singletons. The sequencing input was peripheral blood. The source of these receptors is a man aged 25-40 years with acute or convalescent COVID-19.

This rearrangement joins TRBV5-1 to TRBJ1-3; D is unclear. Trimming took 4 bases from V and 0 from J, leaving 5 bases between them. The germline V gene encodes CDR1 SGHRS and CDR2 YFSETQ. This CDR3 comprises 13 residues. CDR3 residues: CASSTDSGNTIYF. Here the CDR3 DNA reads TGCGCCAGCAGCACTGACTCTGGAAACACCATATATTTT. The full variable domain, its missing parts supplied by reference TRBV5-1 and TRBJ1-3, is KAGVTQTPRYLIKTRGQQVTLSCSPISGHRSVSWYQQTPGQGLQFLFEYFSETQRNKGNFPGRFSGRQFSNSRSEMNVSTLELGDSALYLCASSTDSGNTIYFGEGSWLTVV.

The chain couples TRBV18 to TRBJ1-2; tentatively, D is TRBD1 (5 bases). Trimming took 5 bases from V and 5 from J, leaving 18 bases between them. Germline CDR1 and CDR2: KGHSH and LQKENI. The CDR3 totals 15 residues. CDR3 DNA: TGTGCCAGCTCATCGTTAAATCAGGGTGATTATGGCTACACCTTC. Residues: CASSSLNQGDYGYTF.

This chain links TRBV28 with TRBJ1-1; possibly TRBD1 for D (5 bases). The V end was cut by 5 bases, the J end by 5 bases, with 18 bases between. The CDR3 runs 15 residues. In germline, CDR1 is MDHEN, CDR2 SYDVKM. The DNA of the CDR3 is TGTGCCAGCAGTGGGCAGGGTTGGGTACGGACTGAAGCTTTCTTT. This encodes CASSGQGWVRTEAFF.